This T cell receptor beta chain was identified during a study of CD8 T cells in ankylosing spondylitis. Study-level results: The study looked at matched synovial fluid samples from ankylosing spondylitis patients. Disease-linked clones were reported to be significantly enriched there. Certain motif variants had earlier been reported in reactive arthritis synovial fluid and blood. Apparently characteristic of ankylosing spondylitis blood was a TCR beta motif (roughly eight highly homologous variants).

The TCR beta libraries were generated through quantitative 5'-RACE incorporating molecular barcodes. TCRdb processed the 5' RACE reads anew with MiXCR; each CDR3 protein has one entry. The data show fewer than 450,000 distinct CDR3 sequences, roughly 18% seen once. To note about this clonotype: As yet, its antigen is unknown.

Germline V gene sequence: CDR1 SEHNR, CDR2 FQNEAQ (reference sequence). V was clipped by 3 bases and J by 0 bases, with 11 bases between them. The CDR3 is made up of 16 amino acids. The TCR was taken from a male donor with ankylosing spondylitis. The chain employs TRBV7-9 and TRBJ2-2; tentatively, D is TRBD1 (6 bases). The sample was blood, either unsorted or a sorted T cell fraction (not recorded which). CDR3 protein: CASSFLPGANTGELFF. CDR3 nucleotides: TGTGCCAGCAGCTTCTTGCCAGGGGCGAACACCGGGGAGCTGTTTTTT.